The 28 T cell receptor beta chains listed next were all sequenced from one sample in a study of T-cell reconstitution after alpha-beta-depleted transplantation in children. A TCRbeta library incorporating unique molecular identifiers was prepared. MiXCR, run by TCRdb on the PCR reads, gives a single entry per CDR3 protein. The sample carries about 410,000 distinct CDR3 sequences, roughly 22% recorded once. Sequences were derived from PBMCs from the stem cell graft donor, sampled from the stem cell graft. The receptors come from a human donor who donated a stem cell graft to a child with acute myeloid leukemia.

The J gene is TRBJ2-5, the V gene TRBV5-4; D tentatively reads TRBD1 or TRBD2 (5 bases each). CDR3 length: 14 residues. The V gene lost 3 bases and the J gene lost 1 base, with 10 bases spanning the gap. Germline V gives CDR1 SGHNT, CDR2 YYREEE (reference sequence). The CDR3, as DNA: TGTGCCAGCAGCTCCTACGGGGCCCAAGAGACCCAGTACTTC. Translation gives CASSSYGAQETQYF.

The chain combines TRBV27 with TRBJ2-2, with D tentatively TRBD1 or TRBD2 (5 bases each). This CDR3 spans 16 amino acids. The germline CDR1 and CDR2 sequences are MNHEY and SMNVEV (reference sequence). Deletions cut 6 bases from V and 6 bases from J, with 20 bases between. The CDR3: CASSPLGVQRAGELFF. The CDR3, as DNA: TGTGCCAGCAGCCCCCTGGGGGTACAGAGGGCCGGGGAGCTGTTTTTT.

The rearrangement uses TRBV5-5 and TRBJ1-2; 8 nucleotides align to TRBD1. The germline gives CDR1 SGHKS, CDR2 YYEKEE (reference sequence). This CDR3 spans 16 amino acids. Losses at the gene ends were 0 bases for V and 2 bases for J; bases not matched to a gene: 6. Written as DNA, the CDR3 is TGTGCCAGCAGCTTGGCTCCCCAGGGGGCGAACTATGGCTACACCTTC. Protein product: CASSLAPQGANYGYTF. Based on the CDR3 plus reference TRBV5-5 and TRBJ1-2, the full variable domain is DAGVTQSPTHLIKTRGQQVTLRCSPISGHKSVSWYQQVLGQGPQFIFQYYEKEERGRGNFPDRFSARQFPNYSSELNVNALLLGDSALYLCASSLAPQGANYGYTFGSGTRLTVV.

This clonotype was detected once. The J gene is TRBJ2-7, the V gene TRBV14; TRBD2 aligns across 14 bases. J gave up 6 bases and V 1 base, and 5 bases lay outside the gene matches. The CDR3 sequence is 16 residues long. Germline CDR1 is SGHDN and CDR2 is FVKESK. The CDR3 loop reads CASSQAKGTSGSEQYF. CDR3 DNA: TGTGCCAGCAGCCAAGCTAAGGGGACTAGCGGGAGCGAGCAGTACTTC.

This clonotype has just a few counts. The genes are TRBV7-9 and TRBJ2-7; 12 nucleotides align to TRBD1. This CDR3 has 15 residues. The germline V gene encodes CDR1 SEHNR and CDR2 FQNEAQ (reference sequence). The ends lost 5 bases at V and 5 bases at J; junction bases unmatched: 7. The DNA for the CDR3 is TGTGCCAGCAGCCACCGGGACAGGGGGCTTCACGAGCAGTACTTC. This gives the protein CASSHRDRGLHEQYF.

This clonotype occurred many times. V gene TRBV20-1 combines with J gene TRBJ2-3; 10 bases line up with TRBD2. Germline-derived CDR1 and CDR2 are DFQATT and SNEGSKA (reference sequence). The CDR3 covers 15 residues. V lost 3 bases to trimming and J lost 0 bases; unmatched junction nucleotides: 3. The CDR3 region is CSASWTSGSTDTQYF. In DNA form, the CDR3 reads TGCAGTGCTAGTTGGACTAGCGGAAGCACAGATACGCAGTATTTT.

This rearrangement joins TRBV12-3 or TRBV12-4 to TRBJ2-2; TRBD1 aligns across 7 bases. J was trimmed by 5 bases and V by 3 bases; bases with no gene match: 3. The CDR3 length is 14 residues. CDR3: CASSFPQGTGELFF. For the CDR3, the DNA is TGTGCCAGCAGTTTCCCACAGGGGACCGGGGAGCTGTTTTTT.

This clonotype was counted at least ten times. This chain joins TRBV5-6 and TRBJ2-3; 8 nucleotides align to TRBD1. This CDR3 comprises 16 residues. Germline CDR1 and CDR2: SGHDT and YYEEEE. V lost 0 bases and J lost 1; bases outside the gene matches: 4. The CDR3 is CASSLGQGAGTDTQYF. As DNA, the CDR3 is TGTGCCAGCAGCTTGGGGCAGGGGGCTGGCACAGATACGCAGTATTTT.

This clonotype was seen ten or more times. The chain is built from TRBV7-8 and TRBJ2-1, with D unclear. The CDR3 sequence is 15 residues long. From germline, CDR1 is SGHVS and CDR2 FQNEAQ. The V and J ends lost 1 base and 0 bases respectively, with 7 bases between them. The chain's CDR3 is CASSLVESSYNEQFF. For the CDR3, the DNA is TGTGCCAGCAGCTTAGTAGAGAGCTCCTACAATGAGCAGTTCTTC.

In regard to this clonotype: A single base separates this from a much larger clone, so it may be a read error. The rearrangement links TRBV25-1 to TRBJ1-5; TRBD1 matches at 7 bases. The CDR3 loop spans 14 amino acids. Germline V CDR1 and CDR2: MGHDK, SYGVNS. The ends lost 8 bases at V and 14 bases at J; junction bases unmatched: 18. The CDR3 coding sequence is TGTGCCAGCCGAGGGGACAGCTCCATGGAACCCGAGCATTTT. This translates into CASRGDSSMEPEHF.

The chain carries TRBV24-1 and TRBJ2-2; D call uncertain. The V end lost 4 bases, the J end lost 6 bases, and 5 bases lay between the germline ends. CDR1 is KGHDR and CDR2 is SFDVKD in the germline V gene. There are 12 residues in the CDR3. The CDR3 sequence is CATSDRAGELFF. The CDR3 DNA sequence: TGTGCCACCAGTGACCGGGCCGGGGAGCTGTTTTTT.

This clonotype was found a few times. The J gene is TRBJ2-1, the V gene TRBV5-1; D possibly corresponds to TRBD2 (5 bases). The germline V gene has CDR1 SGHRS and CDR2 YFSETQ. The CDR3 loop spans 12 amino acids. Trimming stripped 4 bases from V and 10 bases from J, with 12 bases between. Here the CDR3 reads CASSNDYLEQFF. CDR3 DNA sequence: TGCGCCAGCAGCAACGACTACCTCGAGCAGTTCTTC.

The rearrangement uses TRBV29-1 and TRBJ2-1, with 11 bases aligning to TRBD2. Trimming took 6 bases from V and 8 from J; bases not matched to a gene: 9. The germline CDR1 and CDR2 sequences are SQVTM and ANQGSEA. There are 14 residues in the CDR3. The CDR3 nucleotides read TGCAGCGTCCCCAGGACTAGCGGGTCCGATGAGCAGTTCTTC. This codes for CSVPRTSGSDEQFF.

The CDR3 DNA is TGCAGTGCTAGAGATTTTCGGCGGGGAAAGACCTACAATGAGCAGTTCTTC. It translates to CSARDFRRGKTYNEQFF. The V gene is TRBV20-1, the J gene TRBJ2-1, with D perhaps matching TRBD2 (6 bases). The CDR3 is 17 residues long. Looked up from germline, CDR1 is DFQATT and CDR2 is SNEGSKA (reference sequence). V shed 0 bases and J shed 2 bases, with 17 bases lying between them.

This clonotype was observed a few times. Here the CDR3 reads CASSLLAGQGLADTQYF. CDR3 sequence (DNA): TGTGCCAGCAGTTTATTGGCGGGACAGGGGCTGGCAGATACGCAGTATTTT. This rearrangement joins TRBV27 to TRBJ2-3; the match to TRBD1 covers 10 bases. The CDR3 loop spans 17 amino acids. V dropped 1 base and J dropped 4; count of bases not matched to a gene: 8. CDR1 and CDR2 from the germline V gene are MNHEY and SMNVEV (reference sequence).

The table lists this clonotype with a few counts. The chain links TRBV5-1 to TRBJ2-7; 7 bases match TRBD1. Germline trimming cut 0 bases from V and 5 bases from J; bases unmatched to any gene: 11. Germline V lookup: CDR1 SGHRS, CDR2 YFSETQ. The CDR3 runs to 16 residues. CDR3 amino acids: CASSLAATGNRNEQYF. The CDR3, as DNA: TGCGCCAGCAGCTTGGCGGCGACAGGGAACCGAAACGAGCAGTACTTC.

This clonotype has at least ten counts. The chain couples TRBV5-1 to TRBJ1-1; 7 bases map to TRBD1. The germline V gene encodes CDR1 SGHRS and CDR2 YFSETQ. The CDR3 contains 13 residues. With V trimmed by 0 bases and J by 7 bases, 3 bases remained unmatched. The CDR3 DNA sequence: TGCGCCAGCAGCTTGGGGACAGGTGGTGAAGCTTTCTTT. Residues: CASSLGTGGEAFF.

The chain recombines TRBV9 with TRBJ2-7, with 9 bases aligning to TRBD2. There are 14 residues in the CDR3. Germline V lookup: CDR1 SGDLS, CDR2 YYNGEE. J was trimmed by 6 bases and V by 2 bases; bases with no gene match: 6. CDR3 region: CASSVGTSMAEQYF. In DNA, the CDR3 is TGTGCCAGCAGCGTCGGGACTAGCATGGCCGAGCAGTACTTC.

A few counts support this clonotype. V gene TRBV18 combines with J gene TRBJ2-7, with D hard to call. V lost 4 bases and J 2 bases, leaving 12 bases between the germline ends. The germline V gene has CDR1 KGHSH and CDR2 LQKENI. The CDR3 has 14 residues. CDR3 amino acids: CASSQKAGTYEQYF. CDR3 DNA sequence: TGTGCCAGCTCACAAAAGGCCGGAACCTACGAGCAGTACTTC.

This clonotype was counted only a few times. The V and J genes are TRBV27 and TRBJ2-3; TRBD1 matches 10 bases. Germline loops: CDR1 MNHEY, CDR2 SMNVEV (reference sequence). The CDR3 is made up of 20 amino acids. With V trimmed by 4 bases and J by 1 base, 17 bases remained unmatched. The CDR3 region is CASSSLLRDRGGVGTDTQYF. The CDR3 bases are TGTGCCAGCAGTTCACTACTCCGGGACAGGGGAGGGGTGGGCACAGATACGCAGTATTTT.

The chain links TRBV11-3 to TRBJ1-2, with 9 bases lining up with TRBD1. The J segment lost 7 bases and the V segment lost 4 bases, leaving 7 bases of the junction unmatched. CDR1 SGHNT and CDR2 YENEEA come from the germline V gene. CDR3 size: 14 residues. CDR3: CASSSDRGRSGYTF. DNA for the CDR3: TGTGCCAGCAGCTCGGACAGGGGACGGAGTGGCTACACCTTC.

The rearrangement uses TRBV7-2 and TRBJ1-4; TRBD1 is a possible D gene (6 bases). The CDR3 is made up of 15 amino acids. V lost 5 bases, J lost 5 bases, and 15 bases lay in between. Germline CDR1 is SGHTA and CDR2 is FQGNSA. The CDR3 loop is CASSRGGGYNEKLFF. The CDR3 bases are TGTGCCAGCAGCCGGGGGGGCGGCTACAATGAAAAACTGTTTTTT.

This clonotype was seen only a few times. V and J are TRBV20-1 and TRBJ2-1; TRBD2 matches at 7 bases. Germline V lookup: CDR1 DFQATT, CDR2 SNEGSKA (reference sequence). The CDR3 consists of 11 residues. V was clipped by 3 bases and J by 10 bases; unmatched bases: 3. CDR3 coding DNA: TGCAGTGCTAGGGGGAGGGTCGAGCAGTTCTTC. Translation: CSARGRVEQFF.

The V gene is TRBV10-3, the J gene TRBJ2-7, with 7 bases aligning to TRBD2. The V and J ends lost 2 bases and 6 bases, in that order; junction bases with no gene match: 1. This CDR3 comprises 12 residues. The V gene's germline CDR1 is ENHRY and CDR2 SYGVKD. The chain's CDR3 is CAISEPGGEQYF. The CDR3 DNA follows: TGTGCCATCAGTGAGCCGGGAGGCGAGCAGTACTTC.

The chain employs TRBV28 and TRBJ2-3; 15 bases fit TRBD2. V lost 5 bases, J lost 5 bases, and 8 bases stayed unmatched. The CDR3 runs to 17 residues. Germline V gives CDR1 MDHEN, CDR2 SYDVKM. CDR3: CASSQLPGLAGGDTQYF. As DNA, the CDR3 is TGTGCCAGCAGTCAGCTGCCGGGACTAGCGGGAGGAGATACGCAGTATTTT.

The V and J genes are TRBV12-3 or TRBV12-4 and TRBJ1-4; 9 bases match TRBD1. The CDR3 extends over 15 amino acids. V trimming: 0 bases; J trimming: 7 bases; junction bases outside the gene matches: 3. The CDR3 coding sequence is TGTGCCAGCAGTTTAGCGGGACAGGGACGTGAAAAACTGTTTTTT. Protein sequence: CASSLAGQGREKLFF.

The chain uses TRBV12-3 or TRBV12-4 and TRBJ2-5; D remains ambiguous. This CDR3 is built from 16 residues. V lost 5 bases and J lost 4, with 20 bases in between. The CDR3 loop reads CASSLPRSGPGETQYF. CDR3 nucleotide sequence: TGTGCCAGCAGTCTACCGAGAAGTGGGCCTGGAGAGACCCAGTACTTC.

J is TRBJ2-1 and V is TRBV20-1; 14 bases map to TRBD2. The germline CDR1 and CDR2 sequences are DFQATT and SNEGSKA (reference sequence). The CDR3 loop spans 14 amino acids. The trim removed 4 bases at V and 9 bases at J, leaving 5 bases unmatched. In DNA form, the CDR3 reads TGCAGTGCTACGACTAGCGGGAGGGGGGGTGAGCAGTTCTTC. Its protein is CSATTSGRGGEQFF.